This TCR beta chain derives from a study of T cells in Graves' hyperthyroidism and ophthalmopathy. It was RNA transcripts that yielded the amplified TCR beta CDR3 regions. The TCR CDR3 first-round RT-PCR relied on the HTBI primer set. MiXCR was run by TCRdb on the multiplex PCR reads, yielding one entry per CDR3 protein. The table records a few hundred thousand distinct CDR3 sequences, 18% of them present only once. Germline CDR1 KGHDR, CDR2 SFDVKD. The CDR3 runs 13 residues. The V and J ends lost 4 bases and 6 bases respectively, with 11 bases between them. This clonotype has ten or more counts. The V call is TRBV24-1, the J call TRBJ1-2; tentative D call: TRBD1 (5 bases). The sequenced sample was blood. This clonotype was sampled from a woman aged 40 to 50 with Graves' ophthalmopathy. Here the CDR3 reads CATSDRGMDGYTF. CDR3 nucleotide sequence: TGTGCCACCAGTGACCGGGGCATGGATGGCTACACCTTC.